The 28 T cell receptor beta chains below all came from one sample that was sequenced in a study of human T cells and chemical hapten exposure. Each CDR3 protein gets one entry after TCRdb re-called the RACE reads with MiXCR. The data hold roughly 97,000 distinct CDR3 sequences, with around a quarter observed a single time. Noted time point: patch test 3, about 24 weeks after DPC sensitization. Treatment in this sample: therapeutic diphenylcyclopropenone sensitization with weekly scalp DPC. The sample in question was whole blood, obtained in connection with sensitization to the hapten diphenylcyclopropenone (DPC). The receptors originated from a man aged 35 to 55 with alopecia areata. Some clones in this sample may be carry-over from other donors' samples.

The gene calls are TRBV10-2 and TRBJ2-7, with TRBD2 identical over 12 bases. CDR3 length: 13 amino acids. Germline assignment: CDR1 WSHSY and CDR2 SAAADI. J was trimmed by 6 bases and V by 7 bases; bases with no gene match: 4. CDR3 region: CASKTSGSIEQYF. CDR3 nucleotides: TGCGCCAGCAAGACTAGCGGGAGCATCGAGCAGTACTTC.

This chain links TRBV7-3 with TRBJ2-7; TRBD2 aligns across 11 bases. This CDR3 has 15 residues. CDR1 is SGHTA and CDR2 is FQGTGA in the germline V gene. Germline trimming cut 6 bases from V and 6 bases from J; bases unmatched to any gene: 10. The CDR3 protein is CASRSLAGVGGEQYF. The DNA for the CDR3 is TGTGCCAGCAGGTCACTAGCGGGAGTCGGCGGCGAGCAGTACTTC.

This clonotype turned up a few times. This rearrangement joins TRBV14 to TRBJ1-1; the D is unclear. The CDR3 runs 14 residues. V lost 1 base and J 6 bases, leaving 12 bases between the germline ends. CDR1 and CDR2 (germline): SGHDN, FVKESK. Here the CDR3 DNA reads TGTGCCAGCAGCCAAGCTCTAGGGATCGCTGAAGCTTTCTTT. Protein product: CASSQALGIAEAFF.

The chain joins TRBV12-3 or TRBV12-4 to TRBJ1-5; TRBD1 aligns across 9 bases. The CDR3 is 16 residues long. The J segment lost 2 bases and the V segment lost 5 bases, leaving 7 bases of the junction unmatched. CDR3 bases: TGTGCCAGCAGTCCATCCGGGACAGGGCGCAATCAGCCCCAGCATTTT. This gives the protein CASSPSGTGRNQPQHF.

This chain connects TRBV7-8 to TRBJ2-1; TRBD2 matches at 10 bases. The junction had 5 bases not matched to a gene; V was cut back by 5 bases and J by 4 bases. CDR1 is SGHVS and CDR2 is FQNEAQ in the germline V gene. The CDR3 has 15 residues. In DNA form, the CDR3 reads TGTGCCAGCAGCCTACTAGCGGGACGGTACAATGAGCAGTTCTTC. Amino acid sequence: CASSLLAGRYNEQFF.

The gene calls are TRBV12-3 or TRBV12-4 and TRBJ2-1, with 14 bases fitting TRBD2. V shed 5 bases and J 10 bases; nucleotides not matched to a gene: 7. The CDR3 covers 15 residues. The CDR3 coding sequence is TGTGCCAGCAGTGAGGGACTAGCGGGAGTCCGGGAGCAGTTCTTC. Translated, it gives CASSEGLAGVREQFF.

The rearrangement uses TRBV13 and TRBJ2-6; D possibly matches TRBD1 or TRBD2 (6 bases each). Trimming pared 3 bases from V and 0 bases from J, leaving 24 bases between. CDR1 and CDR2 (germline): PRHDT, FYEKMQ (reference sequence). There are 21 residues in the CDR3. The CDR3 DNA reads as TGTGCCAGCAGCTTTAGATTGGGGGCTCCGAGGGGGGACTCTGGGGCCAACGTCCTGACTTTC. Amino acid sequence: CASSFRLGAPRGDSGANVLTF.

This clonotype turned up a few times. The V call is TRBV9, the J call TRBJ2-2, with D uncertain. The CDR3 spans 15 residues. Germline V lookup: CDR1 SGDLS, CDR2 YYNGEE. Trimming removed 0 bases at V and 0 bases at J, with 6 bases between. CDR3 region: CASSVGGSNTGELFF. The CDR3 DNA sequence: TGTGCCAGCAGCGTAGGGGGATCGAACACCGGGGAGCTGTTTTTT.

CDR3 DNA: TGTGCCAGCTCACCGAAGGTCCCGGGGACTGAAGCTTTCTTT. Its protein product is CASSPKVPGTEAFF. The chain recombines TRBV18 with TRBJ1-1; D remains ambiguous. CDR1 is KGHSH and CDR2 is LQKENI in the germline V gene. V lost 3 bases and J lost 5, with 13 bases in between. CDR3 size: 14 residues.

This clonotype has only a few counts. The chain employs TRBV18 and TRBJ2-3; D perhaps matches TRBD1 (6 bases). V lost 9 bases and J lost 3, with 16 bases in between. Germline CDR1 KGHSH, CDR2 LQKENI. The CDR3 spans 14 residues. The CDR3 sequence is CASVSGVRTDTQYF. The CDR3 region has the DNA TGTGCCAGTGTTTCAGGGGTAAGGACAGATACGCAGTATTTT.

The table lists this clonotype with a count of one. This CDR3 reads CASSLSAGREQYF. The CDR3 bases are TGTGCCAGCAGCTTATCAGCGGGACGCGAGCAGTACTTC. This chain joins TRBV5-6 and TRBJ2-7, with TRBD2 matching 7 bases. CDR1 is SGHDT, CDR2 YYEEEE, per germline. This CDR3 region has 13 residues. Trimming cost V 2 bases and J 6 bases; bases outside gene matches: 5.

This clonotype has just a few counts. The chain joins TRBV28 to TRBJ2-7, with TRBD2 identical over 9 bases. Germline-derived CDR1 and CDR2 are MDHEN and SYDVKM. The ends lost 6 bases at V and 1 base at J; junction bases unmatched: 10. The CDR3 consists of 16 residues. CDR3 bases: TGTGCCAGCAGCCCCGGTTTTCTAGCGGGATCCTACGAGCAGTACTTC. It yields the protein CASSPGFLAGSYEQYF.

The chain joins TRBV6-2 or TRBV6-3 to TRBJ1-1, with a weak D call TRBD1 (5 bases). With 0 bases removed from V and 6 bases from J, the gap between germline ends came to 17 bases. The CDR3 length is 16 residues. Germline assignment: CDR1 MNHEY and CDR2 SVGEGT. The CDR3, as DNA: TGTGCCAGCAGTTACTCGAGTGGCGGGGGTGGATCTGAAGCTTTCTTT. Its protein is CASSYSSGGGGSEAFF.

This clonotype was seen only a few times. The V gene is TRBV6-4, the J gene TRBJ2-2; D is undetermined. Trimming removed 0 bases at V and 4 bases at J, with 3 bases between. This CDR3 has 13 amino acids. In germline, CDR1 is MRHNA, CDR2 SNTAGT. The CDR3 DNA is TGTGCCAGCAGTGACTCCCCCACCGGGGAGCTGTTTTTT. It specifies CASSDSPTGELFF.

The CDR3 loop reads CASSYQGTHQPQHF. The CDR3, as DNA: TGTGCCAGCAGTTACCAGGGGACCCACCAGCCCCAGCATTTT. V gene TRBV27 combines with J gene TRBJ1-5, with a weak D call TRBD1 (6 bases). The ends were cut back, 4 bases at V and 7 bases at J, with 14 bases in the middle. The CDR3 covers 14 residues. Germline assignment: CDR1 MNHEY and CDR2 SMNVEV (reference sequence).

The CDR3 DNA sequence: TGTGCCAGCATTAGGAACACTGAAGCTTTCTTT. Protein: CASIRNTEAFF. The chain links TRBV25-1 to TRBJ1-1; D not certain. CDR1 and CDR2 (germline): MGHDK, SYGVNS. CDR3 length equals 11 residues. The V gene lost 7 bases and the J gene lost 1 base, with 4 bases spanning the gap.

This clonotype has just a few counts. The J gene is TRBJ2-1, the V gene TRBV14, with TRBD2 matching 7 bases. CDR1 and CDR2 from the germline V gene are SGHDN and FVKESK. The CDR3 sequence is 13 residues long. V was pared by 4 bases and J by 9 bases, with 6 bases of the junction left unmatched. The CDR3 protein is CASSPQREFEQFF. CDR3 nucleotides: TGTGCCAGCAGCCCCCAGCGGGAATTTGAGCAGTTCTTC.

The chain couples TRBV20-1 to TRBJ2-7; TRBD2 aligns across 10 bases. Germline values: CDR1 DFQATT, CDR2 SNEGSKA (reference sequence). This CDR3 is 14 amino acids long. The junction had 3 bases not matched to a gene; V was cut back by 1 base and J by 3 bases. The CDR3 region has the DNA TGCAGTGCTAGAGGACTAGCGGGCCGCTACGAGCAGTACTTC. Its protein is CSARGLAGRYEQYF.

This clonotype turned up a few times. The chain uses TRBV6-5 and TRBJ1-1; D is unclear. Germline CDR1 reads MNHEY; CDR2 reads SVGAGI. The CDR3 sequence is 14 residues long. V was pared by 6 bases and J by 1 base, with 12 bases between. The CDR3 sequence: CASRAPRGNTEAFF. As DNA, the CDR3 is TGTGCCAGCAGGGCACCTAGAGGGAACACTGAAGCTTTCTTT.

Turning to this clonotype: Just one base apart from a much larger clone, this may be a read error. The CDR3 is CASSLLTSSDEQYF. The DNA for the CDR3 is TGTGCCAGCAGCTTACTTACTAGCTCCGACGAGCAGTACTTC. V is TRBV7-8 and J is TRBJ2-7, with TRBD2 as a possible D gene (6 bases). The CDR3 sequence is 14 residues long. Germline V CDR1 and CDR2: SGHVS, FQNEAQ.

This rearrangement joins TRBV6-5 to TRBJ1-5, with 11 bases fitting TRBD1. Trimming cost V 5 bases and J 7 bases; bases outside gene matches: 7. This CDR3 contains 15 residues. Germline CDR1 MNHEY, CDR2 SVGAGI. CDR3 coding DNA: TGTGCCAGCAGTCCGGACAGGGGGCGGGAGCAGCCCCAGCATTTT. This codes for CASSPDRGREQPQHF.

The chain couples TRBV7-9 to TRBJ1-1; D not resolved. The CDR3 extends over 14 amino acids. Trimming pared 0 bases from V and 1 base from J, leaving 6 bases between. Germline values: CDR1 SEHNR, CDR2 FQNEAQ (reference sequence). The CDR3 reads CASSLAYQNTEAFF. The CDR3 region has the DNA TGTGCCAGCAGCTTAGCGTATCAGAACACTGAAGCTTTCTTT.

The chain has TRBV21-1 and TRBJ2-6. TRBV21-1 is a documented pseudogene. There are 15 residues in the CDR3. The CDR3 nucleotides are TGTGCCAGCATTTTGTATGTTTCTGGGGCCAACGTCCTGACTTTC. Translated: CASILYVSGANVLTF.

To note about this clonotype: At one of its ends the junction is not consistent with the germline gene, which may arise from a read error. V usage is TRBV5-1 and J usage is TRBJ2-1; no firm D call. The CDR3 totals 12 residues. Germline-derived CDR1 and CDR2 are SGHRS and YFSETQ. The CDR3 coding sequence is TGCGCCAGCGGAAAAGAGGACCACCGCCCAATCTTC. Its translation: CASGKEDHRPIF.

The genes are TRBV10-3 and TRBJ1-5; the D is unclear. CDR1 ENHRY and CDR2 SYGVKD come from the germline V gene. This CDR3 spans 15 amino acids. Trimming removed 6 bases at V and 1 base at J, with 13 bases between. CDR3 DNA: TGTGCCATCAGGGAAGGGTTGGAGAGCAATCAGCCCCAGCATTTT. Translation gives CAIREGLESNQPQHF.

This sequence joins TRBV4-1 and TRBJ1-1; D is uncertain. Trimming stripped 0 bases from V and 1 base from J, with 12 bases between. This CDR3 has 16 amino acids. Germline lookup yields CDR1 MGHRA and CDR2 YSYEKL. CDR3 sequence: CASSQDGQSANTEAFF. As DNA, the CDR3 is TGCGCCAGCAGCCAAGATGGCCAGTCCGCGAACACTGAAGCTTTCTTT.

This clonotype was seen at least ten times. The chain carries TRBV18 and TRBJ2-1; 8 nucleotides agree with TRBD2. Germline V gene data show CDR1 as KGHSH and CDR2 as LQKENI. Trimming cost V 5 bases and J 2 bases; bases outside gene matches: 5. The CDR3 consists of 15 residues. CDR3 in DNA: TGTGCCAGCTCAGAGGGAGCGGGAGCCTACAATGAGCAGTTCTTC. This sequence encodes CASSEGAGAYNEQFF. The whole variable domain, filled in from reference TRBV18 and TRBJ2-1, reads NAGVMQNPRHLVRRRGQEARLRCSPMKGHSHVYWYRQLPEEGLKFMVYLQKENIIDESGMPKERFSAEFPKEGPSILRIQQVVRGDSAAYFCASSEGAGAYNEQFFGPGTRLTVL.

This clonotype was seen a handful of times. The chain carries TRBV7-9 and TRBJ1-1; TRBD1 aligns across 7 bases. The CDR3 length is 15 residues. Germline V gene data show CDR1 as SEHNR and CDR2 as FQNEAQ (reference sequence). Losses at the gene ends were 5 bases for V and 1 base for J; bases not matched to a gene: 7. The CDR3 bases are TGTGCCAGCAGCCCCCAGGGGGTACCGAACACTGAAGCTTTCTTT. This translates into CASSPQGVPNTEAFF.